This entry lists 9 T cell receptor beta chains sequenced from one sample in a study of cytomegalovirus exposure and HLA in healthy donors. With 60 Vbeta and 13 Jbeta primers, the PCR was carried out. Generated by immunoSEQ multiplex PCR, the TCRdb table keeps only in-frame clones and is missing some. The sample records about 110,000 clones, 55% to 75% being singletons. What was sequenced was PBMCs. The receptors originated from a woman in her seventies in good health and CMV-seropositive.

This clone came up a few times. The V call is TRBV25-1, the J call TRBJ2-3; 7 bases line up with TRBD2. V dropped 2 bases and J dropped 2; count of bases not matched to a gene: 7. CDR1 and CDR2 from the germline V gene are MGHDK and SYGVNS. The CDR3 totals 16 residues. As DNA, the CDR3 is TGTGCCAGCAGTGAAGGCCGACTAGCCCTCACAGATACGCAGTATTTT. Translating it yields CASSEGRLALTDTQYF.

J is TRBJ2-2 and V is TRBV19; TRBD2 might be the D (6 bases). CDR1 and CDR2 from the germline V gene are LNHDA and SQIVND (reference sequence). The CDR3 covers 14 residues. The V gene lost 5 bases and the J gene lost 2 bases, with 9 bases spanning the gap. The CDR3 region has the DNA TGTGCCAGTAGTTCCGGGGGAAACACCGGGGAGCTGTTTTTT. This translates into CASSSGGNTGELFF.

V is TRBV30 and J is TRBJ1-3; D is undetermined. Germline V gene sequence: CDR1 GTSNPN, CDR2 SVGIG (reference sequence). This CDR3 spans 17 amino acids. V was shortened by 4 bases and J by 0 bases, with 19 bases between the two germline ends. CDR3: CAWTPFSLSLSGNTIYF. The CDR3 coding sequence is TGTGCCTGGACCCCTTTTAGTCTTAGCCTCTCTGGAAACACCATATATTTT.

The V gene is TRBV5-1, the J gene TRBJ1-2; maybe TRBD1 (5 bases). Trimming cost V 0 bases and J 7 bases, with 22 bases left between them. The CDR3 has 17 residues. Germline V gives CDR1 SGHRS, CDR2 YFSETQ. Here the CDR3 reads CASSLAPPGQGVSGYTF. CDR3 nucleotide sequence: TGCGCCAGCAGCTTGGCTCCTCCCGGGCAGGGTGTATCTGGCTACACCTTC.

The CDR3: CASSLAGGPGTDTQYF. The CDR3 DNA is TGTGCCAGCAGTCTAGCGGGGGGGCCGGGCACAGATACGCAGTATTTT. The V call is TRBV2, the J call TRBJ2-3, with TRBD2 identical over 12 bases. Trimming removed 5 bases from V and 1 base from J; junction bases left unmatched: 4. CDR3 length: 16 amino acids. Germline values: CDR1 SNHLY, CDR2 FYNNEI.

With regard to this clone: Within the sample, other DNA sequences also encode this same CDR3. V usage is TRBV4-3 and J usage is TRBJ2-3; 8 nucleotides align to TRBD2. This CDR3 contains 15 residues. With 3 bases clipped from V and 2 bases from J, the junction kept 4 bases outside the gene matches. Germline loops: CDR1 LGHNA, CDR2 YSLEER. CDR3 sequence (DNA): TGCGCCAGCAGCCAGGGTAGCGGGGTCACAGATACGCAGTATTTT. The encoded protein is CASSQGSGVTDTQYF.

A few counts support this clone. CDR3 loop: CATGGGAVLGETQYF. As DNA, the CDR3 is TGTGCCACCGGCGGGGGGGCGGTTCTGGGGGAGACCCAGTACTTC. This chain joins TRBV10-3 and TRBJ2-5; TRBD2 matches 9 bases. This CDR3 contains 15 residues. The V gene's germline CDR1 is ENHRY and CDR2 SYGVKD. V was clipped by 10 bases and J by 5 bases; unmatched bases: 14.

This clone was detected once. The chain recombines TRBV7-2 with TRBJ2-7, with 8 bases fitting TRBD2. The CDR3 totals 14 residues. V lost 4 bases and J lost 0; bases outside the gene matches: 2. CDR1 is SGHTA and CDR2 is FQGNSA in the germline V gene. The CDR3 DNA reads as TGTGCCAGCAGCTCCAGCGGGAGCTCCTACGAGCAGTACTTC. Translated, it gives CASSSSGSSYEQYF.

CDR3: CASRITSGGPNTGELFF. CDR3 DNA sequence: TGCGCCAGCAGGATAACTAGCGGGGGGCCTAACACCGGGGAGCTGTTTTTT. The chain links TRBV10-2 to TRBJ2-2, with 12 bases identical to TRBD2. The CDR3 spans 17 residues. Germline V gene lookup returns CDR1 WSHSY and CDR2 SAAADI. The junction had 7 bases not matched to a gene; V was cut back by 6 bases and J by 2 bases.